A selection of T cell receptor beta chains follows, all from one sample in a study of OX40 agonist ivuxolimab in advanced cancers. Profiled with immunoSEQ multiplex PCR; TCRdb holds only in-frame clones, not every one. In the table there are under 100,000 clones, nearly 90% of which are singletons. Sequenced here: CD4+ or CD8+ T cells sorted from blood, sampled in a trial of the OX40 agonist ivuxolimab. The receptors here all came from an adult with an advanced solid tumor such as melanoma, head and neck, liver or kidney cancer. CDR3s include the opening cysteine and the closing phenylalanine or tryptophan. Each record gives: V gene, J gene, clone size, D gene, CDR3 DNA, CDR3 protein. The D gene is left open where the match is weak. Clone size is shown for a subset of rows, as once, few, many or a class of expanded clone.

v_call: TRBV15
j_call: TRBJ2-5
clone_size: .
d_call: .
cdr3_nt: TGTGCCACCAGCAGAGACGTTCCTCGGGAGACCCAGTACTTC
cdr3_aa: CATSRDVPRETQYF

v_call: TRBV7-8
j_call: TRBJ1-1
clone_size: few
d_call: .
cdr3_nt: TGTGCCAGCAGCTTAAGCCGGACGCCTTTCTTT
cdr3_aa: CASSLSRTPFF

v_call: TRBV19
j_call: TRBJ2-1
clone_size: .
d_call: .
cdr3_nt: TGTGCCAGTAGTTGGCCAGGGTCCTATGAGCAGTTCTTC
cdr3_aa: CASSWPGSYEQFF

v_call: TRBV5-1
j_call: TRBJ2-1
clone_size: .
d_call: TRBD2
cdr3_nt: TGCGCCAGCAGCTTGATGCCCCGGCGGGGGGTCGCCTACAATGAGCAGTTCTTC
cdr3_aa: CASSLMPRRGVAYNEQFF

v_call: TRBV6-1
j_call: TRBJ2-7
clone_size: .
d_call: TRBD2
cdr3_nt: TGTGCCAGCAGTTCTTTAGCGGGAGTCGGGTACGAGCAGTACTTC
cdr3_aa: CASSSLAGVGYEQYF

v_call: TRBV19
j_call: TRBJ2-5
clone_size: .
d_call: .
cdr3_nt: TGTGCCAGCCTGCTTGGGGAGACCCAGTACTTC
cdr3_aa: CASLLGETQYF

v_call: TRBV5-1
j_call: TRBJ2-1
clone_size: .
d_call: TRBD1
cdr3_nt: TGCGCCAGCAGCACCGGGACAGGGGGCGTAAATGAGCAGTTCTTC
cdr3_aa: CASSTGTGGVNEQFF

v_call: TRBV6-1
j_call: TRBJ2-1
clone_size: .
d_call: .
cdr3_nt: TGTGCCAGCAGCTCGGGGGCCCCCTTTTACAATGAGCAGTTCTTC
cdr3_aa: CASSSGAPFYNEQFF

v_call: TRBV5-4
j_call: TRBJ2-1
clone_size: .
d_call: TRBD2
cdr3_nt: TGTGCCAGCAGCCGGCGACTAGCGGGGGACAATGAGCAGTTCTTC
cdr3_aa: CASSRRLAGDNEQFF

v_call: TRBV9
j_call: TRBJ2-3
clone_size: .
d_call: TRBD2
cdr3_nt: TGTGCCAGCAGCGGGGGTAGCGGGAGGGCTCCCGCTTTTAGAACAGATACGCAGTATTTT
cdr3_aa: CASSGGSGRAPAFRTDTQYF

v_call: TRBV18
j_call: TRBJ1-2
clone_size: .
d_call: .
cdr3_nt: TGTGCCAGCTCACCCGGGACGACGACTAACTATGGCTACACCTTC
cdr3_aa: CASSPGTTTNYGYTF

v_call: TRBV14
j_call: TRBJ2-3
clone_size: once
d_call: TRBD1
cdr3_nt: TGTGCCAGCAGCCAAGGAGAGTCCACAGGGGCTTCCACAGATACGCAGTATTTT
cdr3_aa: CASSQGESTGASTDTQYF

v_call: TRBV19
j_call: TRBJ2-2
clone_size: .
d_call: TRBD1
cdr3_nt: TGTGCCAGTAGAACCGGGACAGTGAACACCGGGGAGCTGTTTTTT
cdr3_aa: CASRTGTVNTGELFF

v_call: TRBV19
j_call: TRBJ2-1
clone_size: .
d_call: TRBD2
cdr3_nt: TGTGCCAGTAGTGAGGGACTAGTTGGGAATGAGCAGTTCTTC
cdr3_aa: CASSEGLVGNEQFF

v_call: TRBV19
j_call: TRBJ2-7
clone_size: .
d_call: .
cdr3_nt: TGTGCCAGTAGTGTAGCTGGCGGGGAGCAGTACTTC
cdr3_aa: CASSVAGGEQYF

v_call: TRBV7-2
j_call: TRBJ2-1
clone_size: .
d_call: .
cdr3_nt: TGTGCCAGCAGCTTAGGCCAGGCCTACAATGAGCAGTTCTTC
cdr3_aa: CASSLGQAYNEQFF

v_call: TRBV30
j_call: TRBJ1-6
clone_size: .
d_call: .
cdr3_nt: TGTGCCTGGAGTGTTTCAGGGGCCCGGAGCTTCCACTTT
cdr3_aa: CAWSVSGARSFHF

v_call: TRBV19
j_call: TRBJ1-5
clone_size: .
d_call: TRBD1
cdr3_nt: TGTGCCAGTAGTACAAACAGGGGTAATCAGCCCCAGCATTTT
cdr3_aa: CASSTNRGNQPQHF

v_call: TRBV4-1
j_call: TRBJ2-5
clone_size: .
d_call: .
cdr3_nt: TGCGCCAGCAGCCAAGAAAATTGGGGACTGCAAGAGACCCAGTACTTC
cdr3_aa: CASSQENWGLQETQYF

v_call: TRBV19
j_call: TRBJ1-2
clone_size: .
d_call: .
cdr3_nt: TGTGCCAGTAGTATCGTCGGCCAGAACTATGGCTACACCTTC
cdr3_aa: CASSIVGQNYGYTF

v_call: TRBV6-1
j_call: TRBJ1-4
clone_size: .
d_call: .
cdr3_nt: TGTGCCAGCAGTGAAAGTACGAAACTGTTTTTT
cdr3_aa: CASSESTKLFF

v_call: TRBV19
j_call: TRBJ2-1
clone_size: once
d_call: TRBD2
cdr3_nt: TGTGCCAGTAGGCGACTAGCGGAGAACAATGAGCAGTTCTTC
cdr3_aa: CASRRLAENNEQFF

v_call: TRBV19
j_call: TRBJ2-2
clone_size: .
d_call: .
cdr3_nt: TGTGCCAGTAGTAAGGGTGTGGCAGGGAACACCGGGGAGCTGTTTTTT
cdr3_aa: CASSKGVAGNTGELFF

v_call: TRBV30
j_call: TRBJ2-7
clone_size: .
d_call: TRBD1
cdr3_nt: TGTGCCGTCGACAGGGGTAGCCTCTACGAGCAGTACTTC
cdr3_aa: CAVDRGSLYEQYF

v_call: TRBV29-1
j_call: TRBJ1-1
clone_size: .
d_call: TRBD1
cdr3_nt: TGCAGCGTTGAGAGTTCCGGACAGGGGGCTTCTGAAGCTTTCTTT
cdr3_aa: CSVESSGQGASEAFF

v_call: TRBV5-8
j_call: TRBJ2-2
clone_size: .
d_call: .
cdr3_nt: TGTGCCAGCAGCGGAGCAGGGCGCGGCACCGGGGAGCTGTTTTTT
cdr3_aa: CASSGAGRGTGELFF

v_call: TRBV25-1
j_call: TRBJ1-2
clone_size: .
d_call: .
cdr3_nt: TGTGCCAGCAGTGCGGGGGATACTAACTATGGCTACACCTTC
cdr3_aa: CASSAGDTNYGYTF

v_call: TRBV4-1
j_call: TRBJ2-5
clone_size: .
d_call: .
cdr3_nt: TGCGCCAGCAGCCAGGCCCTCGGGACTGGCCAAGAGACCCAGTACTTC
cdr3_aa: CASSQALGTGQETQYF

v_call: TRBV5-1
j_call: TRBJ2-2
clone_size: .
d_call: .
cdr3_nt: TGCGCCAGCAGCTCAATATGGAACACCGGGGAGCTGTTTTTT
cdr3_aa: CASSSIWNTGELFF

v_call: TRBV19
j_call: TRBJ2-3
clone_size: .
d_call: .
cdr3_nt: TGTGCCAGTAGTATAGGGTTCCCAGATACGCAGTATTTT
cdr3_aa: CASSIGFPDTQYF

v_call: TRBV2
j_call: TRBJ2-4
clone_size: .
d_call: .
cdr3_nt: TGTGCCAGCAGTGTTGATAAAAACATTCAGTACTTC
cdr3_aa: CASSVDKNIQYF

v_call: TRBV28
j_call: TRBJ1-2
clone_size: .
d_call: TRBD1
cdr3_nt: TGTGCCAGCAGGCATGAGACAGGGTTGAGTGGCTACACCTTC
cdr3_aa: CASRHETGLSGYTF

v_call: TRBV5-1
j_call: TRBJ1-1
clone_size: .
d_call: .
cdr3_nt: TGCGCCAGCAGCTTGGTTCAGGGGACTGAAGCTTTCTTT
cdr3_aa: CASSLVQGTEAFF

v_call: TRBV19
j_call: TRBJ2-3
clone_size: .
d_call: TRBD1
cdr3_nt: TGTGCCAGTAGTATAGGGGGACAGCTTACCGCTAGCACAGATACGCAGTATTTT
cdr3_aa: CASSIGGQLTASTDTQYF

v_call: TRBV19
j_call: TRBJ2-7
clone_size: .
d_call: .
cdr3_nt: TGTGCCAGCGGGCCTGGGACAAGCGCCTCCTACGAGCAGTACTTC
cdr3_aa: CASGPGTSASYEQYF

v_call: TRBV6-4
j_call: TRBJ1-5
clone_size: .
d_call: TRBD1
cdr3_nt: TGTGCCAGCAGCCATGTGGACAGGGACTATCGTGGGAGCAATCAGCCCCAGCATTTT
cdr3_aa: CASSHVDRDYRGSNQPQHF

v_call: TRBV10-1
j_call: TRBJ2-2
clone_size: .
d_call: .
cdr3_nt: TGCGCCAGCAGTGAGTCCTCACGCGGGGAGCTGTTTTTT
cdr3_aa: CASSESSRGELFF

v_call: TRBV4-2
j_call: TRBJ1-3
clone_size: few
d_call: .
cdr3_nt: TGTGCCAGCAGCCGTTGGACAACGGCTGGAAACACCATATATTTT
cdr3_aa: CASSRWTTAGNTIYF

v_call: TRBV29-1
j_call: TRBJ2-5
clone_size: .
d_call: .
cdr3_nt: TGCAGCGTTCCCCAGGGGAGGGAGACCCAGTACTTC
cdr3_aa: CSVPQGRETQYF

v_call: TRBV10-1
j_call: TRBJ2-1
clone_size: .
d_call: .
cdr3_nt: TGCGCCAGCAGTGACGTTTCGGGGAGAAACATCGATGAGCAGTTCTTC
cdr3_aa: CASSDVSGRNIDEQFF

v_call: TRBV6-4
j_call: TRBJ2-2
clone_size: .
d_call: TRBD2
cdr3_nt: TGTGCCAGCAGTCCTCTAGCGGGAGGACCCCCCGGGGAGCTGTTTTTT
cdr3_aa: CASSPLAGGPPGELFF

v_call: TRBV21-1
j_call: TRBJ1-2
clone_size: .
d_call: .
cdr3_nt: TGTGCCAGCAGCCGAGCCGGGGCCAACTATGGCTACACCTTC
cdr3_aa: CASSRAGANYGYTF

v_call: TRBV6-1
j_call: TRBJ1-6
clone_size: .
d_call: .
cdr3_nt: TGTGCCAGCAGCCATCCTAATTCACCCCTCCACTTT
cdr3_aa: CASSHPNSPLHF

v_call: TRBV7-3
j_call: TRBJ2-7
clone_size: .
d_call: .
cdr3_nt: TGTGCCAGCAGCTTAACACCAGGGAATCCCTACGAGCAGTACTTC
cdr3_aa: CASSLTPGNPYEQYF